Listed here is a single T cell receptor (beta chain). Its antigen is currently unknown. TRB cDNA libraries were made by UMI-labeled 5' RACE. TCRdb re-called the 5' RACE reads; every CDR3 protein appears as one record, without DNA. The table for this sample gives tens of thousands of distinct CDR3 sequences. This entry comes from a study of CXCR3-negative and CXCR3-positive naive CD8 T cells. The CDR3 consists of 15 residues. CDR1 is SGHKS, CDR2 YYEKEE, per germline (reference sequence). Study-level findings and limits: Diversity was high in both naive subsets and much lower in memory cells. Because surface CD5 did not distinguish the naive subsets, TCR strength was inferred from TRB CDR3 properties. Naive cells positive for CXCR3 carried more hydrophobic TRB CDR3s than CXCR3-negative ones. The TRBV-TRBJ usage of naive CXCR3-negative and CXCR3-positive cells was similar, but that of memory cells differed.

V gene TRBV5-5 combines with J gene TRBJ2-2; the TCRdb call, TRBD2, lacks DNA for checking. The TCR comes from a human donor in good health. Some clones in this sample may be carry-over from other donors' samples. The sequenced material came from naive CXCR3- CD8+ T cells from blood. As for subset: CD45RO-CCR7+CD27+CD95- naive CD8+ T cells lacking CXCR3 (TNR3-). CDR3 protein: CASRTYYEAPGELFF.